This T cell receptor (beta chain) was recorded in a study of early T cells in non-severe SARS-CoV-2 infection. Study-wide context: Bulk RNA taken from unsorted whole blood was sequenced, leaving chains unpaired. General observations from the study: Private and CD4 specificities were missed by VDJdb matching, which favored anti-spike CD8 responses.

Attachment of unique molecular identifiers was made to individual cDNA molecules. MiXCR was run by TCRdb on the 5' RACE reads, yielding one entry per CDR3 protein. The sample holds approximately 28,000 distinct CDR3 sequences, 6% to 7.5% seen once. This CDR3 comprises 13 residues. Germline-derived CDR1 and CDR2 are DFQATT and SNEGSKA (reference sequence). Trimming left V 3 bases short and J 2 bases short, with 10 bases between. This clonotype appeared many times. Its antigen remains unknown. The sample in question was whole blood, obtained at baseline. V and J are TRBV20-1 and TRBJ1-1; D is unresolved. The receptor comes from an adult who was a healthcare worker with PCR-confirmed SARS-CoV-2 infection or an uninfected control (not recorded which). Here the CDR3 DNA reads TGCAGTGCTAGGAACAGACTTAACACTGAAGCTTTCTTT. Translated, it gives CSARNRLNTEAFF.